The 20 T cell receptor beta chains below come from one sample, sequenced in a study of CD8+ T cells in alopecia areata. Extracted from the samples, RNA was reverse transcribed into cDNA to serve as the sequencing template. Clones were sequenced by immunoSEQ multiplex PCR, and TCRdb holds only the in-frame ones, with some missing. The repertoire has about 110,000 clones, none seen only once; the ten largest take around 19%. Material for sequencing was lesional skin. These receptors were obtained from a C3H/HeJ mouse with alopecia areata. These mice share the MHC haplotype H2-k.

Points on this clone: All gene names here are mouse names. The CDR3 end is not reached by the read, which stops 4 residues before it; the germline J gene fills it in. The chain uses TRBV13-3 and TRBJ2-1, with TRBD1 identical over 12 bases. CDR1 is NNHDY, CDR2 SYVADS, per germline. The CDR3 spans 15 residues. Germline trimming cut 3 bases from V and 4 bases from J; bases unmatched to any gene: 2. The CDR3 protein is CASSGGQGAYAEQFF. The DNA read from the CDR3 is TGTGCCAGCAGTGGGGGACAGGGGGCATATGCT.

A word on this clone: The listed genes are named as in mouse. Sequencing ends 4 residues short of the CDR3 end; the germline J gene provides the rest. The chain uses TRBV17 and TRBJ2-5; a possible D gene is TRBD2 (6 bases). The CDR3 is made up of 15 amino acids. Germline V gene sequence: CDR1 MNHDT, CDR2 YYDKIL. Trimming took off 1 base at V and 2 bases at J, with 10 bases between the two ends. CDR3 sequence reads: CASSRASTGQDTQYF. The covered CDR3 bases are TGTGCTAGCAGTAGAGCTTCGACTGGCCAAGAC.

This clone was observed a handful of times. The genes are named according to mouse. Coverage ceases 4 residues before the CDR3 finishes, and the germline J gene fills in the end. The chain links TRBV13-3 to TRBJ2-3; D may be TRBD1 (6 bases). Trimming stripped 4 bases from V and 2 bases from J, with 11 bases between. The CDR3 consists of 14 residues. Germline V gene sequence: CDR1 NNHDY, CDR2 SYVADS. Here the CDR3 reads CASSSGTLAETLYF. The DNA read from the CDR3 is TGTGCCAGCAGTTCAGGGACACTTGCAGAA.

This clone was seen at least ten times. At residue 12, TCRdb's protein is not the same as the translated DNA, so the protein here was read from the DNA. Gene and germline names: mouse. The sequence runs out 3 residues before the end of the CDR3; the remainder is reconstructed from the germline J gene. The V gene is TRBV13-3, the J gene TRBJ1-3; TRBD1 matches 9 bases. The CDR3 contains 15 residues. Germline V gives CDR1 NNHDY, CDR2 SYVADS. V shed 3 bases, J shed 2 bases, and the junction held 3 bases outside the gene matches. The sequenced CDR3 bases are TGTGCCAGCAGTGGAGGGACAGGGACTGGAAATACG. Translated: CASSGGTGTGNT. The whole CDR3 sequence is CASSGGTGTGNTLYF.

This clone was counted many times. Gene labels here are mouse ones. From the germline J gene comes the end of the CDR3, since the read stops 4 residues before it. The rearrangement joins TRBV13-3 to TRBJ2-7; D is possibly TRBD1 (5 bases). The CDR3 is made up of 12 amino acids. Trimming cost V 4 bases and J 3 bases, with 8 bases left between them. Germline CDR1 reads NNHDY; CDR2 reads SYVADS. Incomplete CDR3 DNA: TGTGCCAGCAGTTACAGGTACTAT. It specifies CASSYRYY. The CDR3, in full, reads CASSYRYYEQYF.

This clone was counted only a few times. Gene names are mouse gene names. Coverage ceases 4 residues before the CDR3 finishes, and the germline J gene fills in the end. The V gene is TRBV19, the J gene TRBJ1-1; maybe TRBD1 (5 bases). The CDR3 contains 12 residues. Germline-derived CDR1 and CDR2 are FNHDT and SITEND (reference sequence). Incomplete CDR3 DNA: TGTGCCAGCAGTATAGTCAGGGCA. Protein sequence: CASSIVRA. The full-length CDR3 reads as CASSIVRAEVFF.

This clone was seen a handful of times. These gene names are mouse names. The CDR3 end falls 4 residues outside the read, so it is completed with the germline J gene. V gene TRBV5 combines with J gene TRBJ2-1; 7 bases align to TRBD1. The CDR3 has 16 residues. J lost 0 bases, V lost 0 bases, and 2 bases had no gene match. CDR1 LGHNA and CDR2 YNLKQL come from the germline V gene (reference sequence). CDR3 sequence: CASSQETGLNYAEQFF. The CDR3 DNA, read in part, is TGTGCCAGCAGCCAAGAGACAGGGCTTAACTATGCT.

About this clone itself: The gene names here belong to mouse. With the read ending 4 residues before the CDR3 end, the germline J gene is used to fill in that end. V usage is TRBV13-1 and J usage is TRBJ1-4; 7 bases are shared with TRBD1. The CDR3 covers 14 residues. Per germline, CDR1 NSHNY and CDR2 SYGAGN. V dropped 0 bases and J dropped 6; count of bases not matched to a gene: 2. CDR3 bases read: TGTGCCAGCAGTGATGGGGACAGAGACGAA. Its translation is CASSDGDRDE. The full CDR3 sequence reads CASSDGDRDERLFF.

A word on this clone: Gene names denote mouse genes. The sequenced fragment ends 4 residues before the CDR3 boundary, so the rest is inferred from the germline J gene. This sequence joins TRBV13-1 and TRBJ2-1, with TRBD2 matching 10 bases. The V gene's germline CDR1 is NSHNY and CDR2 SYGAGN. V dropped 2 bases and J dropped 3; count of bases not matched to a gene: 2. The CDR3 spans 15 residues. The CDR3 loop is CASSENWGGYAEQFF. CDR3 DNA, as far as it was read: TGTGCCAGCAGTGAAAACTGGGGGGGCTATGCT.

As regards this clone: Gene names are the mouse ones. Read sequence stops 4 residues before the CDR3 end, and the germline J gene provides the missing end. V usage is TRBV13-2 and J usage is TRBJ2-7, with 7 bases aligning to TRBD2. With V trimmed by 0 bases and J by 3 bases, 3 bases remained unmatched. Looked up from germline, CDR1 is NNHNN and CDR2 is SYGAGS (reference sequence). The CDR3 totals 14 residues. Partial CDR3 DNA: TGTGCCAGCGGTGATGCTGCTGGGGGCTAT. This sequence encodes CASGDAAGGY. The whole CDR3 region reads CASGDAAGGYEQYF.

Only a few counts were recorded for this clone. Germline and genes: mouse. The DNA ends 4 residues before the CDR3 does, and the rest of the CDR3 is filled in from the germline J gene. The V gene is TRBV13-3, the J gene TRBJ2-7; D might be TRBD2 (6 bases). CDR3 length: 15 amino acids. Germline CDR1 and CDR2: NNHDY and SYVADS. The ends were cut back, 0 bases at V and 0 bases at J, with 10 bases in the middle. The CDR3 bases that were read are TGTGCCAGCAGTGATGTACTGGGCGTCTCCTAT. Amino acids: CASSDVLGVSY. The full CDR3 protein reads CASSDVLGVSYEQYF.

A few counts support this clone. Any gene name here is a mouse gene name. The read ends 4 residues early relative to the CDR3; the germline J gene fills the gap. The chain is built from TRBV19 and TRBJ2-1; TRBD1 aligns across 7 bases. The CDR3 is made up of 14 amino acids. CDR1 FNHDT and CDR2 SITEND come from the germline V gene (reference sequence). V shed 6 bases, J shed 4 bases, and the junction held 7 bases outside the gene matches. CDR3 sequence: CASTPRQGYAEQFF. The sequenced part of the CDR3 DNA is TGTGCCAGCACCCCTAGACAGGGATATGCT.

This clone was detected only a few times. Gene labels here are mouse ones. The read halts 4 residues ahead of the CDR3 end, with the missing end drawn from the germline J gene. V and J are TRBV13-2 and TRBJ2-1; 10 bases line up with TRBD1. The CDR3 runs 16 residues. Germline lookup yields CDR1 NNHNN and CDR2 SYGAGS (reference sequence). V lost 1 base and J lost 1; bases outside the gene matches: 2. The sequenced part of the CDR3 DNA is TGTGCCAGCGGTGATCTGGGACAGGGGAACTATGCT. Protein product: CASGDLGQGNYA. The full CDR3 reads CASGDLGQGNYAEQFF.

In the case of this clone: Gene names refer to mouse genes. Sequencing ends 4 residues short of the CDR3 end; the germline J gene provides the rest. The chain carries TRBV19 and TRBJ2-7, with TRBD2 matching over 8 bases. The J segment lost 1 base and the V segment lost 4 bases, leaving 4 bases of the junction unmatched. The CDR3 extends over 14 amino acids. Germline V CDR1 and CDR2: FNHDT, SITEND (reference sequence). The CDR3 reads CASSRTGRSYEQYF. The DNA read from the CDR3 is TGTGCCAGCAGTCGGACTGGGAGGTCCTAT.

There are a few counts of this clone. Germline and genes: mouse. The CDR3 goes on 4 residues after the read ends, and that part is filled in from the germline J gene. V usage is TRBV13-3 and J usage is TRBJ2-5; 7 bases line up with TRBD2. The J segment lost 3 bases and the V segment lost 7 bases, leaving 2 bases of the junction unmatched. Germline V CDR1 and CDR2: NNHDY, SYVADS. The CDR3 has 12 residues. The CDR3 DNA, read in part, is TGTGCCAGCTCGGGGGGGCAAGAC. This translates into CASSGGQD. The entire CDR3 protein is CASSGGQDTQYF.

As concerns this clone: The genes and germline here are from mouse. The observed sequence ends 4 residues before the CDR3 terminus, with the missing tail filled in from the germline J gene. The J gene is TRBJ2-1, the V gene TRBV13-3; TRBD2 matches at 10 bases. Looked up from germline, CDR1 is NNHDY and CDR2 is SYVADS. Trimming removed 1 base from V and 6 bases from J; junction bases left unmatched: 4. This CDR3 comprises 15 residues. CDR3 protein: CASSDTRLGGAEQFF. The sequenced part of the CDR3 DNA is TGTGCCAGCAGTGATACTCGACTGGGGGGTGCT.

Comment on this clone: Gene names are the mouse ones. The chain's CDR3 is CASSADWESQNTLYF. The part of the CDR3 DNA that was read is TGTGCCAGCAGCGCGGACTGGGAAAGTCAAAAC. This chain links TRBV13-3 with TRBJ2-4; TRBD2 aligns across 8 bases. With the read ending 4 residues before the CDR3 end, the germline J gene is used to fill in that end. The CDR3 is 15 residues long. V lost 5 bases to trimming and J lost 0 bases; unmatched junction nucleotides: 5. CDR1 is NNHDY, CDR2 SYVADS, per germline.

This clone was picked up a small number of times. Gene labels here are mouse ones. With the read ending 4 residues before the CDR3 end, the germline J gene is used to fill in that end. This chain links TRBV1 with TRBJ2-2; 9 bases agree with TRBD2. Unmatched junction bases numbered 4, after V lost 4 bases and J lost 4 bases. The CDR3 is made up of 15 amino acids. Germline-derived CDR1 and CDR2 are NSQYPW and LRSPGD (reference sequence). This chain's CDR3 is CTCSDPGLGTGQLYF. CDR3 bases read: TGCACCTGCAGTGACCCGGGACTGGGCACCGGG. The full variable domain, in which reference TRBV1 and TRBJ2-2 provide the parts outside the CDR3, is VTLLEQNPRWRLVPRGQAVNLRCILKNSQYPWMSWYQQDLQKQLQWLFTLRSPGDKEVKSLPGADYLATRVTDTELRLQVANMSQGRTLYCTCSDPGLGTGQLYFGEGSKLTVL.

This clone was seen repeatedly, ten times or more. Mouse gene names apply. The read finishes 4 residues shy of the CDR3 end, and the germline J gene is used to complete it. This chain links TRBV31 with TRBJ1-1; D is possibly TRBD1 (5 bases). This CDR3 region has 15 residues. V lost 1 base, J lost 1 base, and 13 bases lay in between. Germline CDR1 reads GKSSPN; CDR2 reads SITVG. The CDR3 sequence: CAWSPPDSKNTEVFF. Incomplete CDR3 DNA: TGTGCCTGGAGTCCGCCAGACAGCAAAAACACA.

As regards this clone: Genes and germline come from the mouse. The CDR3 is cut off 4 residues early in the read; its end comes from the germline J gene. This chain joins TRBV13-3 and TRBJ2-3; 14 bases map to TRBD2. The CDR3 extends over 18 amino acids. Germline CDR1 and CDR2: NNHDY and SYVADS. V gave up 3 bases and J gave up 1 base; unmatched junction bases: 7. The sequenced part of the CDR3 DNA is TGTGCCAGCAGTGGAGGGGACTGGGGGGGCGCCGGTGCAGAA. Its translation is CASSGGDWGGAGAE. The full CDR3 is CASSGGDWGGAGAETLYF.